This T cell receptor beta chain was identified during a study of blood T cell repertoires in COVID-19. The overall study: There were acute and convalescent COVID-19 samples, and they came from the United States, Italy and Spain. PBMCs, B-cell-depleted T cells, or T cells were the source of the cDNA or gDNA that made up the material.

Authors' processing steps: How many nucleated cells were present was estimated from reference gene primer amplification. The assay was immunoSEQ multiplex PCR, and TCRdb's table has in-frame clones only and misses some. V, J and clone size were drawn from that table, and D and trimming were deduced from the DNA. This sample carries some 170,000 clones, about three quarters of them seen once, and the ten largest clones take 8.5% to 10%. Trimming left V 3 bases short and J 7 bases short, with 10 bases between. The V gene's germline CDR1 is KGHSH and CDR2 LQKENI. This CDR3 has 13 amino acids. This rearrangement joins TRBV18 to TRBJ1-5; D unresolved. The sample consisted of peripheral blood. This TCR came from a woman in her fifties or sixties with active or convalescent COVID-19. The CDR3 loop reads CASSPGREQPQHF. Written as DNA, the CDR3 is TGTGCCAGCTCACCCGGACGGGAACAGCCCCAGCATTTT.